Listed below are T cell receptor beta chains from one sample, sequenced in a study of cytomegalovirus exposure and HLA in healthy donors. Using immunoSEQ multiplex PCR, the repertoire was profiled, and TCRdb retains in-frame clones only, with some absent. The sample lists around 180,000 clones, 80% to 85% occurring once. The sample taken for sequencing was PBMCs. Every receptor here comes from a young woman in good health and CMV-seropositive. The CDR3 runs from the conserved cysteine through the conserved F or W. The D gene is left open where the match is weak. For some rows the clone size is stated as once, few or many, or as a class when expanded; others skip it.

CDR3 protein: CASSWGQTYGYTF; CDR3 DNA: TGTGCCAGTAGTTGGGGACAGACCTATGGCTACACCTTC; D gene: TRBD1; V gene: TRBV19; clone size: -; J gene: TRBJ1-2
CDR3 protein: CASSVTTGANYGYTF; CDR3 DNA: TGCGCCAGCAGCGTTACTACCGGAGCTAACTATGGCTACACCTTC; D gene: -; V gene: TRBV5-1; clone size: once; J gene: TRBJ1-2
CDR3 protein: CASSFNTNYEQYF; CDR3 DNA: TGCGCCAGCAGCTTTAACACCAACTACGAGCAGTACTTC; D gene: -; V gene: TRBV5-1; clone size: -; J gene: TRBJ2-7
CDR3 protein: CASTLSGSNEQFF; CDR3 DNA: TGTGCCAGCACCCTATCCGGGAGCAATGAGCAGTTCTTC; D gene: -; V gene: TRBV6-1; clone size: -; J gene: TRBJ2-1
CDR3 protein: CASSASGGTDTQYF; CDR3 DNA: TGTGCCAGCAGCGCGAGCGGGGGCACAGATACGCAGTATTTT; D gene: TRBD2; V gene: TRBV9; clone size: -; J gene: TRBJ2-3
CDR3 protein: CASSMNGGTDTQYF; CDR3 DNA: TGTGCCAGTAGTATGAACGGGGGCACAGATACGCAGTATTTT; D gene: -; V gene: TRBV19; clone size: -; J gene: TRBJ2-3
CDR3 protein: CASSLDGGTDTQYF; CDR3 DNA: TGTGCCAGCAGCTTAGACGGGGGCACAGATACGCAGTATTTT; D gene: -; V gene: TRBV7-2; clone size: few; J gene: TRBJ2-3
CDR3 protein: CASSFSGGTYEQYF; CDR3 DNA: TGTGCCAGCAGCTTCAGCGGGGGAACCTACGAGCAGTACTTC; D gene: TRBD2; V gene: TRBV5-4; clone size: -; J gene: TRBJ2-7
CDR3 protein: CASSGANTEAFF; CDR3 DNA: TGTGCCAGCTCAGGGGCGAACACTGAAGCTTTCTTT; D gene: -; V gene: TRBV18; clone size: -; J gene: TRBJ1-1
CDR3 protein: CASSPSSGAGIDTQYF; CDR3 DNA: TGCGCCAGCAGCCCCTCGAGCGGAGCCGGTATTGATACGCAGTATTTT; D gene: -; V gene: TRBV5-1; clone size: -; J gene: TRBJ2-3
CDR3 protein: CASSTWWGDNTGELFF; CDR3 DNA: TGTGCCAGTAGTACTTGGTGGGGGGATAACACCGGGGAGCTGTTTTTT; D gene: -; V gene: TRBV19; clone size: -; J gene: TRBJ2-2
CDR3 protein: CASSLGHDGYTF; CDR3 DNA: TGTGCCAGCAGCTTGGGACATGATGGCTACACCTTC; D gene: -; V gene: TRBV7-9; clone size: -; J gene: TRBJ1-2
CDR3 protein: CASSARLTGGPRADTQYF; CDR3 DNA: TGCGCCAGCAGCGCCCGCTTAACGGGGGGGCCTCGCGCAGATACGCAGTATTTT; D gene: TRBD2; V gene: TRBV5-1; clone size: few; J gene: TRBJ2-3
CDR3 protein: CASSLQGGRRTGTGTDTQYF; CDR3 DNA: TGTGCCAGCAGCCTCCAAGGGGGCAGAAGAACCGGGACAGGAACAGATACGCAGTATTTT; D gene: TRBD1; V gene: TRBV4-2; clone size: -; J gene: TRBJ2-3
CDR3 protein: CASSANRNTGQNTGELFF; CDR3 DNA: TGTGCCAGCAGCGCGAACAGAAACACGGGACAGAACACCGGGGAGCTGTTTTTT; D gene: -; V gene: TRBV9; clone size: few; J gene: TRBJ2-2
CDR3 protein: CASSLTTGFGELFF; CDR3 DNA: TGTGCCAGCAGCTTAACCACAGGGTTCGGGGAGCTGTTTTTT; D gene: -; V gene: TRBV11-2; clone size: once; J gene: TRBJ2-2
CDR3 protein: CASSYSNQPQHF; CDR3 DNA: TGTGCCAGCAGCTATAGCAATCAGCCCCAGCATTTT; D gene: -; V gene: TRBV27; clone size: -; J gene: TRBJ1-5
CDR3 protein: CASSKVSGLDSPLHF; CDR3 DNA: TGTGCCAGCAGTAAAGTGTCAGGGTTGGATTCACCCCTCCACTTT; D gene: -; V gene: TRBV25-1; clone size: -; J gene: TRBJ1-6
CDR3 protein: CASSEVTGQIYGYTF; CDR3 DNA: TGTGCCAGCAGTGAAGTGACAGGGCAGATCTATGGCTACACCTTC; D gene: TRBD1; V gene: TRBV6-1; clone size: -; J gene: TRBJ1-2
CDR3 protein: CASSEFLLGSGKDNSPLHF; CDR3 DNA: TGCGCCAGCAGTGAGTTTTTGCTCGGTTCGGGGAAGGATAATTCACCCCTCCACTTT; D gene: -; V gene: TRBV10-2; clone size: once; J gene: TRBJ1-6
CDR3 protein: CASSQDNLATEAFF; CDR3 DNA: TGCGCCAGCAGCCAAGATAATCTGGCCACTGAAGCTTTCTTT; D gene: -; V gene: TRBV4-3; clone size: -; J gene: TRBJ1-1
CDR3 protein: CASSLTGMNEQFF; CDR3 DNA: TGTGCCAGCAGCTTGACGGGTATGAATGAGCAGTTCTTC; D gene: -; V gene: TRBV11-3; clone size: -; J gene: TRBJ2-1
CDR3 protein: CASSLYTSGGAKNIQYF; CDR3 DNA: TGTGCCAGCAGCTTATATACTAGCGGGGGGGCCAAAAACATTCAGTACTTC; D gene: TRBD2; V gene: TRBV11-3; clone size: -; J gene: TRBJ2-4
CDR3 protein: CASSLGTVVNTEAFF; CDR3 DNA: TGTGCCAGCAGCTTAGGGACAGTGGTGAACACTGAAGCTTTCTTT; D gene: TRBD1; V gene: TRBV5-4; clone size: -; J gene: TRBJ1-1
CDR3 protein: CASSSSGANVLTF; CDR3 DNA: TGTGCCAGCTCTAGCTCTGGGGCCAACGTCCTGACTTTC; D gene: -; V gene: TRBV6-1; clone size: -; J gene: TRBJ2-6
CDR3 protein: CASKFNPVLQETQYF; CDR3 DNA: TGCGCCAGCAAATTCAATCCGGTTCTCCAAGAGACCCAGTACTTC; D gene: -; V gene: TRBV23-1; clone size: -; J gene: TRBJ2-5
CDR3 protein: CASSLGGGANYGYTF; CDR3 DNA: TGTGCCAGCAGCTTGGGGGGGGGAGCTAACTATGGCTACACCTTC; D gene: -; V gene: TRBV5-4; clone size: -; J gene: TRBJ1-2
CDR3 protein: CASSSGTGNEQYF; CDR3 DNA: TGTGCCAGCAGCTCCGGGACAGGGAACGAGCAGTACTTC; D gene: TRBD1; V gene: TRBV7-3; clone size: -; J gene: TRBJ2-7
CDR3 protein: CAARVSGGSVTGELFF; CDR3 DNA: TGCGCCGCCCGGGTTAGCGGGGGGTCAGTGACCGGGGAGCTGTTTTTT; D gene: TRBD2; V gene: TRBV10-2; clone size: -; J gene: TRBJ2-2
CDR3 protein: CASSFGGPAVWPQHF; CDR3 DNA: TGTGCCAGCAGTTTCGGAGGGCCTGCGGTTTGGCCCCAGCATTTT; D gene: -; V gene: TRBV28; clone size: -; J gene: TRBJ1-5
CDR3 protein: CASSLGGGLYGYTF; CDR3 DNA: TGTGCCAGCAGCTTGGGGGGGGGACTCTATGGCTACACCTTC; D gene: -; V gene: TRBV7-2; clone size: -; J gene: TRBJ1-2
CDR3 protein: CATLIGRADTQYF; CDR3 DNA: TGTGCCACCCTGATCGGCAGGGCAGATACGCAGTATTTT; D gene: -; V gene: TRBV2; clone size: -; J gene: TRBJ2-3
CDR3 protein: CASSLGRMGLDENYGYTF; CDR3 DNA: TGTGCCAGCAGCTTAGGCCGAATGGGACTGGATGAGAACTATGGCTACACCTTC; D gene: -; V gene: TRBV13; clone size: few; J gene: TRBJ1-2
CDR3 protein: CASSQTNLADEQFF; CDR3 DNA: TGCGCCAGCAGCCAAACCAATCTAGCGGATGAGCAGTTCTTC; D gene: TRBD2; V gene: TRBV4-3; clone size: once; J gene: TRBJ2-1
CDR3 protein: CASSWGTNTDTQYF; CDR3 DNA: TGTGCCAGCAGCTGGGGGACTAACACAGATACGCAGTATTTT; D gene: TRBD2; V gene: TRBV7-9; clone size: -; J gene: TRBJ2-3
CDR3 protein: CASFELAGGTDTQYF; CDR3 DNA: TGTGCCAGTTTTGAACTAGCGGGGGGCACAGATACGCAGTATTTT; D gene: TRBD2; V gene: TRBV27; clone size: -; J gene: TRBJ2-3